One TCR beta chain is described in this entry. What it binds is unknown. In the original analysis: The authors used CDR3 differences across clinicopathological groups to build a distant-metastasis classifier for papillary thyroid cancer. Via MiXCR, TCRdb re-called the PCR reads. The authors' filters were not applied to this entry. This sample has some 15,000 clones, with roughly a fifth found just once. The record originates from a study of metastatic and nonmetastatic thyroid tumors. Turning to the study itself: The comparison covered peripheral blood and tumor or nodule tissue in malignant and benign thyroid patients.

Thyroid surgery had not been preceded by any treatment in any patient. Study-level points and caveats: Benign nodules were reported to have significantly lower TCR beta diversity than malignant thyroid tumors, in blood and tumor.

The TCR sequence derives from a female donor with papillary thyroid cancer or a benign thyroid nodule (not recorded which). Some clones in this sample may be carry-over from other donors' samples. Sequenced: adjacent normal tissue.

The CDR3 region is CASKRDNHWETQYF. The DNA for the CDR3 is TGTGCCAGCAAAAGGGACAATCACTGGGAGACCCAGTACTTC. The chain has TRBV2 and TRBJ2-5; tentatively, D is TRBD1 (6 bases). The germline V gene has CDR1 SNHLY and CDR2 FYNNEI. The CDR3 loop spans 14 amino acids. V lost 7 bases to trimming and J lost 5 bases, with 17 bases between them.